One and the same sample provided the 10 T cell receptor beta chains below, sequenced in a study of T cells in Graves' hyperthyroidism and ophthalmopathy. TCR beta CDR3 regions were amplified from RNA transcripts. The HTBI set primed first-round TCR CDR3 RT-PCR. MiXCR, run by TCRdb on the multiplex PCR reads, gives a single entry per CDR3 protein. The sample lists some 770,000 distinct CDR3 sequences; about 16% were seen once. Material for sequencing was blood. The receptors originated from a man between 18 and 29 years old with Graves' hyperthyroidism.

This clonotype has more than one count but fewer than ten. The chain employs TRBV10-3 and TRBJ2-1; D call uncertain. The CDR3 covers 14 residues. V was cut by 3 bases and J by 6 bases, with 12 bases left in between. Germline loops: CDR1 ENHRY, CDR2 SYGVKD. The CDR3 spells CAISEIGDVNEQFF. CDR3 nucleotides: TGTGCCATCAGTGAAATTGGGGATGTCAATGAGCAGTTCTTC.

This clonotype was seen repeatedly, ten times or more. The chain links TRBV28 to TRBJ1-1; D ambiguous. The CDR3 totals 13 residues. Germline V CDR1 and CDR2: MDHEN, SYDVKM. The CDR3 reads CASEGPMNTEAFF. CDR3 DNA: TGTGCTTCTGAGGGTCCGATGAACACTGAAGCTTTCTTT.

This clonotype was detected a few times. The chain combines TRBV4-1 with TRBJ2-5; D perhaps matches TRBD1 (5 bases). CDR1 MGHRA and CDR2 YSYEKL come from the germline V gene. This CDR3 has 15 amino acids. V dropped 5 bases and J dropped 4 bases, with 17 bases sitting between them. CDR3 sequence reads: CASSESQGPIETQYF. The CDR3 DNA reads as TGCGCCAGCAGCGAAAGCCAGGGCCCAATAGAGACCCAGTACTTC.

The chain links TRBV18 to TRBJ2-2; D is unclear. CDR1 is KGHSH and CDR2 is LQKENI in the germline V gene. Trimming pared 2 bases from V and 5 bases from J, leaving 9 bases between. The CDR3 loop spans 14 amino acids. DNA of the CDR3: TGTGCCAGCTCACCATTGGCCCCGACCGGGGAGCTGTTTTTT. This encodes CASSPLAPTGELFF.

This chain uses TRBV28 with TRBJ2-1; D gene unclear. V gave up 2 bases and J gave up 1 base, with 6 bases separating them. This CDR3 has 14 residues. CDR1 and CDR2 from the germline V gene are MDHEN and SYDVKM. Here the CDR3 DNA reads TGTGCCAGCAGTTTAAGGCTATCCTACAATGAGCAGTTCTTC. As protein: CASSLRLSYNEQFF. The full variable domain, in which reference TRBV28 and TRBJ2-1 provide the parts outside the CDR3, is DVKVTQSSRYLVKRTGEKVFLECVQDMDHENMFWYRQDPGLGLRLIYFSYDVKMKEKGDIPEGYSVSREKKERFSLILESASTNQTSMYLCASSLRLSYNEQFFGPGTRLTVL.

As to this clonotype: A read error may explain this, as a much larger clone is one base away. The chain employs TRBV28 and TRBJ1-1; tentatively, D is TRBD1 (5 bases). V lost 6 bases and J lost 4, with 21 bases in between. CDR3 length: 16 residues. Germline assignment: CDR1 MDHEN and CDR2 SYDVKM. CDR3 amino acids: CASRYKMGLTSTEAFF. The CDR3 DNA sequence: TGTGCCAGCAGGTATAAAATGGGACTCACGAGCACTGAAGCTTTCTTT.

This clonotype came up many times. The chain is built from TRBV28 and TRBJ2-7; D may be TRBD2 (6 bases). V lost 7 bases and J 4 bases, leaving 14 bases between the germline ends. The CDR3 loop spans 13 amino acids. Germline CDR1 and CDR2: MDHEN and SYDVKM. The CDR3 region is CASITGTGYEQYF. DNA of the CDR3: TGTGCCAGCATCACCGGGACTGGATACGAGCAGTACTTC.

This clonotype turned up a few times. The chain uses TRBV29-1 and TRBJ2-2, with D hard to call. The CDR3 totals 15 residues. Germline-derived CDR1 and CDR2 are SQVTM and ANQGSEA. With 2 bases removed from V and 0 bases from J, the gap between germline ends came to 10 bases. This CDR3 is CSVELRKANTGELFF. Written as DNA, the CDR3 is TGCAGCGTTGAATTGAGAAAGGCGAACACCGGGGAGCTGTTTTTT.

Ten or more counts support this clonotype. This chain links TRBV5-1 with TRBJ2-1; 10 nucleotides agree with TRBD2. Germline trimming cut 6 bases from V and 4 bases from J; bases unmatched to any gene: 4. CDR3 size: 14 residues. Looked up from germline, CDR1 is SGHRS and CDR2 is YFSETQ. CDR3 amino acids: CASIAGGPYNEQFF. Here the CDR3 DNA reads TGCGCCAGCATAGCGGGAGGACCGTACAATGAGCAGTTCTTC.

This clonotype was recorded many times. The chain uses TRBV12-3 or TRBV12-4 and TRBJ2-5; no firm D call. Trimming removed 5 bases from V and 12 bases from J, with 16 bases in between. This CDR3 is 12 amino acids long. The CDR3 DNA reads TGTGCCAGCAGTCCGGGTATGGGTCCCGAGTACTTC. Amino acids: CASSPGMGPEYF.